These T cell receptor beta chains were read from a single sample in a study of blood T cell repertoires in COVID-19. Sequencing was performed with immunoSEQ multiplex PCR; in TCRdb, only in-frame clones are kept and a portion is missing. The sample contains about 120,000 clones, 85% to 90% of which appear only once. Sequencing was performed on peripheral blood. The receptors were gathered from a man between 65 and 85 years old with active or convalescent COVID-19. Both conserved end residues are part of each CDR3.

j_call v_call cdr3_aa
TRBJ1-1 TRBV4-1 CASSQGEQGALNTEAFF
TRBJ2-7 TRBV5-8 CASSLGADRGDEQYF
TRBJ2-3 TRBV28 CASSLPAGADTQYF
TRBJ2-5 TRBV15 CATSRDRGSEETQYF
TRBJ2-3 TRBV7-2 CASSLVRESLSTDTQYF
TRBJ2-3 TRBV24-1 CATNPAGGNTDTQYF
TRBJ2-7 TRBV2 CASRGTGAGEQYF
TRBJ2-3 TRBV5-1 CASSLAGNLAGAIDTQYF
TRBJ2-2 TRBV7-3 CASSFDTGELFF
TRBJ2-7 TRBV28 CASRTRTGRSYEQYF
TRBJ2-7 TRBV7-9 CASSFVTYEQYF
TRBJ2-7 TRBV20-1 CSASLGRGGYEQYF
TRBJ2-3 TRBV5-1 CASSPRLAADTQYF
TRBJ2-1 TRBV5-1 CASSPGLAVYNEQFF
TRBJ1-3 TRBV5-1 CASSPGQGGGNTIYF
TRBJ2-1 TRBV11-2 CASSGKKGQPSSYNEQFF
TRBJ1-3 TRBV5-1 CASSFTGSQATGNTIYF
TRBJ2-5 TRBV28 CASRPTGRQETQYF
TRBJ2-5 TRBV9 CASSVGQKETQYF
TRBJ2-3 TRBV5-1 CASSLDSGFWSDTQYF
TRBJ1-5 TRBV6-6 CASNNGERQPQHF
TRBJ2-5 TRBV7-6 CASSYGQGKVETQYF
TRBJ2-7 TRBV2 CASRRSLAESYEQYF
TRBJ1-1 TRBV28 CASASQGTSFF
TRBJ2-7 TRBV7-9 CASSPTSGLPWEQYF
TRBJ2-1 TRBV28 CASSLSVIGGAKFF